The present T cell receptor (beta chain) was sequenced within a study of radiotherapy plus CTLA-4 blockade in lung cancer. Study overall: Objective responses were recorded in over 15% of patients, with disease control recorded in 25% to 35%. Study-wide results and caveats: Once radiotherapy plus ipilimumab had been given, TCR clones derived from tumor expanded in blood. Interferon-beta, together with early blood T cell clone dynamics, reportedly best predicted response.

On this clone itself: The antigen remains unidentified.

Assay used: immunoSEQ multiplex PCR; TCRdb lists only in-frame clones, some missing. The sample holds 100,000 or so clones, about four fifths seen once. Germline values: CDR1 GTSNPN, CDR2 SVGIG (reference sequence). The CDR3 extends over 13 amino acids. V was shortened by 5 bases and J by 8 bases, with 18 bases between the two germline ends. The clonotype was recovered from a human donor with non-small cell lung cancer that progressed on radiotherapy plus ipilimumab. Sequenced here: peripheral blood, sampled from a patient treated with radiotherapy plus ipilimumab. V usage is TRBV30 and J usage is TRBJ1-2, with D unclear. CDR3 sequence (DNA): TGTGCCTGGGCTGGACCCGCTCTCAGGGGCTACACCTTC. This translates into CAWAGPALRGYTF.